Listed below are T cell receptor beta chains from one sample, sequenced in a study of blood T cell repertoires in COVID-19. TCRdb keeps only in-frame clones here, not all; method: immunoSEQ multiplex PCR. This repertoire shows over 25,000 clones, roughly 85% found once; its top ten account for 6.5% to 7.5%. Sequencing was done on a sample of peripheral blood. The receptors stem from a man aged 55 to 69 with active COVID-19. CDR3s include the opening cysteine and the closing phenylalanine or tryptophan. The order of the fields is V gene, J gene, clone size, D gene, CDR3 DNA, CDR3 protein. A D gene is named only where the DNA matches it firmly. Clone size is shown for a subset of rows, as once, few, many or a class of expanded clone.

TRBV18	TRBJ2-2	NA	NA	TGTGCCAGCTCATTGTCTTACGGGGAGCTGTTTTTT	CASSLSYGELFF
TRBV7-3	TRBJ1-1	NA	NA	TGTGCCAGCAGCTTAAGTGCGGGAGTGAACACTGAAGCTTTCTTT	CASSLSAGVNTEAFF
TRBV20-1	TRBJ2-1	NA	NA	TGCAGTGCTTTCCTATATGAGCAGTTCTTC	CSAFLYEQFF
TRBV7-7	TRBJ2-1	few	TRBD1	TGTGCTAGCAGCTATAGACAGGGCAATGAGCAGTTCTTC	CASSYRQGNEQFF
TRBV19	TRBJ2-1	NA	NA	TGTGCCAGTAGTATACCCTCGACTGGACTTTACAATGAGCAGTTCTTC	CASSIPSTGLYNEQFF
TRBV2	TRBJ2-6	NA	NA	TGTGCCAGCAGTGACGAGGGCGCCGGCCCTGGGGCCAACGTCCTGACTTTC	CASSDEGAGPGANVLTF
TRBV15	TRBJ2-6	NA	NA	TGTGCCACCAGTCCCCGGCTAGCGATCTCTGGGGCCAACGTCCTGACTTTC	CATSPRLAISGANVLTF
TRBV19	TRBJ2-2	once	NA	TGTGCCAGTAGCGGGAGATACACCGGGGAGCTGTTTTTT	CASSGRYTGELFF
TRBV28	TRBJ1-1	NA	NA	TGTGCCAGCAGCCCCCCGGGACTCCTTTTGAACACTGAAGCTTTCTTT	CASSPPGLLLNTEAFF
TRBV7-8	TRBJ2-7	once	TRBD1	TGTGCCAGCAGCAGGGACAGGTCCTACGAGCAGTACTTC	CASSRDRSYEQYF
TRBV5-1	TRBJ2-1	once	TRBD2	TGCGCCAGCAGCCCGGGACTAGCGGGCTTAAATGAGCAGTTCTTC	CASSPGLAGLNEQFF
TRBV6-1	TRBJ1-3	NA	NA	TGTGCCAGCAGTGAACTGTTAGTAGGAAACACCATATATTTT	CASSELLVGNTIYF
TRBV7-3	TRBJ2-5	once	NA	TGTGCCAGCAGCCAACAGGGTTTGGAGACCCAGTACTTC	CASSQQGLETQYF
TRBV5-1	TRBJ1-6	NA	NA	TGCGCCAGCAGCCGTGACAGTTATAATTCACCCCTCCACTTT	CASSRDSYNSPLHF
TRBV28	TRBJ2-1	NA	TRBD2	TGTGCCAGCACTTTGGGACTAGCGGGACACAATGAGCAGTTCTTC	CASTLGLAGHNEQFF
TRBV19	TRBJ2-2	NA	TRBD2	TGTGCCAGTAGTTTGGGACTAGCGAACACCGGGGAGCTGTTTTTT	CASSLGLANTGELFF
TRBV21-1	TRBJ2-2	NA	NA	TGTGCCAGCAGCACCAGTTCTTTACCGGAGGGCACCGGGGAGCTGTTTTTT	CASSTSSLPEGTGELFF
TRBV12-5	TRBJ1-3	once	NA	TGTGCTAGCCTCGACACAGGGTCTGGAAACACCATATATTTT	CASLDTGSGNTIYF
TRBV4-1	TRBJ2-1	NA	TRBD2	TGCGCCAGCAGCCAACCTTCCGGGACTAGCGGACGCTCCTACAATGAGCAGTTCTTC	CASSQPSGTSGRSYNEQFF
TRBV5-1	TRBJ2-2	NA	NA	TGCGCCAGCTCTGGGGGCTCAGGCGGGGAGCTGTTTTTT	CASSGGSGGELFF
TRBV29-1	TRBJ1-1	NA	NA	TGCAGCGCTCGCGTAACTGAAGCTTTCTTT	CSARVTEAFF
TRBV6-6	TRBJ2-6	NA	TRBD1	TGTGCCAGTTGGACAGGCCCCCTTGGTGGGGCCAACGTCCTGACTTTC	CASWTGPLGGANVLTF
TRBV5-1	TRBJ2-7	NA	TRBD1	TGCGCCAGCAGCTTGGGGGACAGCTCTTTCTACGAGCAGTACTTC	CASSLGDSSFYEQYF
TRBV7-3	TRBJ2-3	NA	TRBD2	TGTGCCAGCAGCTTAACTGCGGGAGGAAGTCCTAGCACAGATACGCAGTATTTT	CASSLTAGGSPSTDTQYF
TRBV7-2	TRBJ2-3	few	TRBD2	TGTGCCAGCAGCTCACTCGGACGACTAGCGCGAAACACAGATACGCAGTATTTT	CASSSLGRLARNTDTQYF
TRBV7-3	TRBJ2-1	few	TRBD2	TGTGCCAGCAGCCCTCTAGCGGGGAGCTCCTACAATGAGCAGTTCTTC	CASSPLAGSSYNEQFF
TRBV28	TRBJ1-1	NA	TRBD1	TGTGCCAGCAGTAGGGGGGACAGACCGGGAGCTTTCTTT	CASSRGDRPGAFF
TRBV19	TRBJ2-7	NA	TRBD2	TGTGCCAGTAGTAGGTCTAGCGGAACCTACGAGCAGTACTTC	CASSRSSGTYEQYF
TRBV18	TRBJ2-7	NA	NA	TGTGCCAGCTCCGACCAAGGGAGGGGGTTACCCTACGAGCAGTACTTC	CASSDQGRGLPYEQYF
TRBV14	TRBJ2-7	NA	NA	TGTGCCAGCAGCCCGGGGCTCACCGACTACGGACTAAGGCCGAAGCCCTACGAGCAGTACTTC	CASSPGLTDYGLRPKPYEQYF
TRBV6-6	TRBJ2-5	NA	NA	TGTGCCAGCCTTGACAGAGAGTATCAAGAGACCCAGTACTTC	CASLDREYQETQYF
TRBV7-2	TRBJ2-4	NA	TRBD1	TGTGCCAGCAGCTTAGCTTTAGGAACAGGGGGCTTAGGGGTTCAGTACTTC	CASSLALGTGGLGVQYF
TRBV7-9	TRBJ2-1	NA	TRBD2	TGTGCCAGCACCCTAAGAGGGACTAGCTACAATGAGCAGTTCTTC	CASTLRGTSYNEQFF
TRBV5-4	TRBJ2-6	NA	NA	TGTGCCAGCAGCCCGGATGGCGGGGTCTCTGGGGCCAACGTCCTGACTTTC	CASSPDGGVSGANVLTF
TRBV13	TRBJ2-7	NA	NA	TGTGCCAGCAGCTTAAGGGGCTACACTATGTACGAGCAGTACTTC	CASSLRGYTMYEQYF
TRBV3-1/TRBV3-2	TRBJ2-1	NA	NA	TGTGCCAGCAGCCAAGACGCCTACAATGAGCAGTTCTTC	CASSQDAYNEQFF
TRBV10-2	TRBJ2-3	NA	TRBD2	TGCGCCAGCAGTGTTAGCGGGAGGTTGGGAGATACGCAGTATTTT	CASSVSGRLGDTQYF
TRBV2	TRBJ2-6	NA	NA	TGTGCCAGCAGTGATTTAAACAAGGAGCTTCGGGCCAACGTCCTGACTTTC	CASSDLNKELRANVLTF